These 22 T cell receptor beta chains were sequenced from one sample in a study of OX40 agonist ivuxolimab in advanced cancers. Method: immunoSEQ multiplex PCR; TCRdb's copy keeps in-frame clones and lacks some. The sample has fewer than 200,000 clones, approximately 94% seen once. Source: CD4+ or CD8+ T cells sorted from blood, taken in a trial of the OX40 agonist ivuxolimab. The origin of the receptors is an adult with an advanced solid tumor such as melanoma, head and neck, liver or kidney cancer.

The chain is built from TRBV2 and TRBJ1-1; the D gene is possibly TRBD1 (5 bases). The CDR3 is 13 residues long. Germline CDR1 reads SNHLY; CDR2 reads FYNNEI. Trimming removed 11 bases from V and 4 bases from J, with 17 bases in between. CDR3 amino acids: CAGDPLGITEAFF. The DNA of the CDR3 is TGTGCCGGGGACCCACTGGGGATCACTGAAGCTTTCTTT.

The J gene is TRBJ1-2, the V gene TRBV7-2; 7 bases are shared with TRBD1. CDR1 SGHTA and CDR2 FQGNSA come from the germline V gene. This CDR3 is built from 14 residues. V shed 3 bases, J shed 5 bases, and the junction held 6 bases outside the gene matches. The CDR3 DNA is TGTGCCAGCAGCTTTCCCGGGACAGCTTATGGCTACACCTTC. Encoded protein: CASSFPGTAYGYTF.

The chain combines TRBV5-6 with TRBJ2-7; 10 nucleotides match TRBD2. The V gene's germline CDR1 is SGHDT and CDR2 YYEEEE. This CDR3 region has 16 residues. V lost 3 bases and J lost 0; bases outside the gene matches: 6. CDR3 DNA: TGTGCCAGCAGCTCCATAGCGGGGGGACCCTCCTACGAGCAGTACTTC. Residues: CASSSIAGGPSYEQYF.

The chain has TRBV27 and TRBJ2-7; D remains ambiguous. Germline CDR1 and CDR2: MNHEY and SMNVEV (reference sequence). The CDR3 is 13 residues long. The V end was cut by 4 bases, the J end by 1 base, with 8 bases between. The CDR3 loop is CASSWYRSYEQYF. CDR3 in DNA: TGTGCCAGCAGTTGGTACCGATCCTACGAGCAGTACTTC.

As concerns this clone: Other DNA sequences of this sample code for an identical CDR3. The CDR3 sequence is CASSFTGGDYEQYF. CDR3 DNA: TGTGCCAGCAGCTTTACAGGGGGCGACTACGAGCAGTACTTC. The chain has TRBV7-2 and TRBJ2-7; 9 bases map to TRBD1. Germline CDR1 and CDR2: SGHTA and FQGNSA. The CDR3 has 14 residues. The V segment lost 3 bases and the J segment 3 bases; nucleotides outside the gene matches: 3.

The V gene is TRBV6-5, the J gene TRBJ1-3; maybe TRBD1 (6 bases). This CDR3 has 16 amino acids. Deletions cut 0 bases from V and 2 bases from J, with 11 bases between. Germline CDR1 MNHEY, CDR2 SVGAGI. The CDR3 DNA is TGTGCCAGCAGTTACTCGATGGGGGCCCCTGGAAACACCATATATTTT. This codes for CASSYSMGAPGNTIYF.

V gene TRBV15 combines with J gene TRBJ2-3; D is tentatively TRBD1 or TRBD2 (5 bases each). The germline V gene encodes CDR1 LNHNV and CDR2 YYDKDF (reference sequence). The CDR3 sequence is 15 residues long. V gave up 1 base and J gave up 8 bases, with 16 bases separating them. The CDR3 DNA reads TGTGCCACCAGCAGAGGGGACGGAGGTCCCCTTACGCAGTATTTT. Translating it yields CATSRGDGGPLTQYF.

V and J are TRBV10-3 and TRBJ2-7, with TRBD2 matching 11 bases. The V segment lost 5 bases and the J segment 2 bases; nucleotides outside the gene matches: 2. The CDR3 runs to 14 residues. The V gene's germline CDR1 is ENHRY and CDR2 SYGVKD. The CDR3 region has the DNA TGTGCCATCAGTCAACTAGCGGGGGCCTACGAGCAGTACTTC. It translates to CAISQLAGAYEQYF.

The genes are TRBV4-3 and TRBJ1-5; D may be TRBD1 (5 bases). The CDR3 sequence is 16 residues long. In germline, CDR1 is LGHNA, CDR2 YSLEER. V gave up 0 bases and J gave up 4 bases, with 13 bases separating them. The CDR3, as DNA: TGCGCCAGCAGCCAAGATCAGAAGAGGGGAAATCAGCCCCAGCATTTT. It yields the protein CASSQDQKRGNQPQHF.

This rearrangement joins TRBV19 to TRBJ2-3; TRBD1 matches 8 bases. This CDR3 spans 14 amino acids. Germline-derived CDR1 and CDR2 are LNHDA and SQIVND (reference sequence). Trimming cost V 4 bases and J 6 bases; bases outside gene matches: 6. The CDR3 coding sequence is TGTGCCAGTAGTAACCAGGGGGCAGGGGATACGCAGTATTTT. Its translation: CASSNQGAGDTQYF.

The rearrangement uses TRBV27 and TRBJ1-1; 10 nucleotides line up with TRBD1. The CDR3 length is 14 residues. Germline V gene lookup returns CDR1 MNHEY and CDR2 SMNVEV (reference sequence). Trimming cost V 4 bases and J 7 bases; bases outside gene matches: 6. The CDR3 spells CASSSRDRGFEAFF. In nucleotides, the CDR3 is TGTGCCAGCAGTTCCCGGGACAGGGGCTTTGAAGCTTTCTTT.

The rearrangement links TRBV6-1 to TRBJ1-1; D gene unclear. This CDR3 is 14 amino acids long. Germline CDR1 is MNHNS and CDR2 is SASEGT. V shed 3 bases and J shed 2 bases, with 10 bases lying between them. Written as DNA, the CDR3 is TGTGCCAGCAGTGATTTCGGGGAAAACACTGAAGCTTTCTTT. Translating gives CASSDFGENTEAFF.

In this sample, this clone turned up a few times. The rearrangement joins TRBV7-3 to TRBJ2-1, with D perhaps matching TRBD2 (5 bases). V lost 3 bases and J lost 4, with 13 bases in between. This CDR3 is built from 15 residues. CDR1 SGHTA and CDR2 FQGTGA come from the germline V gene. Here the CDR3 DNA reads TGTGCCAGCAGCTTTGCGGTAGCGAGTTACAATGAGCAGTTCTTC. Residues: CASSFAVASYNEQFF.

This clone was observed once. The V gene is TRBV6-6, the J gene TRBJ1-3; possibly TRBD1 for D (5 bases). The CDR3 covers 15 residues. Trimming took off 5 bases at V and 0 bases at J, with 11 bases between the two ends. Germline values: CDR1 MNHNY, CDR2 SVGAGI (reference sequence). CDR3: CASSTRQSSGNTIYF. As DNA, the CDR3 is TGTGCCAGCAGTACCCGACAGTCCTCTGGAAACACCATATATTTT.

The CDR3 region is CATSLSGQGSNTIYF. In DNA, the CDR3 is TGTGCCACCAGCCTCTCGGGACAGGGGTCAAACACCATATATTTT. The chain uses TRBV15 and TRBJ1-3; 10 bases are shared with TRBD1. The junction had 7 bases not matched to a gene; V was cut back by 5 bases and J by 6 bases. Germline CDR1 LNHNV, CDR2 YYDKDF (reference sequence). There are 15 residues in the CDR3.

The V and J genes are TRBV7-9 and TRBJ2-3; 13 bases line up with TRBD2. The CDR3 is made up of 18 amino acids. Germline CDR1 and CDR2: SEHNR and FQNEAQ (reference sequence). After removal of 4 bases from V and 3 bases from J, the junction contained 10 bases not matched to a gene. The CDR3 DNA follows: TGTGCCAGCAGCTCCCCCCGGGGACTAGCGGGAAGAACAGATACGCAGTATTTT. Translation: CASSSPRGLAGRTDTQYF.

This chain joins TRBV19 and TRBJ1-3; D call uncertain. Trimming took 7 bases from V and 2 from J, leaving 6 bases between them. There are 12 residues in the CDR3. The germline V gene encodes CDR1 LNHDA and CDR2 SQIVND (reference sequence). The CDR3 DNA reads as TGTGCCAGTACCCCCACTGGAAACACCATATATTTT. Amino acid sequence: CASTPTGNTIYF.

V gene TRBV14 combines with J gene TRBJ2-5, with D maybe TRBD2 (6 bases). This CDR3 is built from 15 residues. Trimming took 5 bases from V and 7 from J, leaving 20 bases between them. Germline CDR1 SGHDN, CDR2 FVKESK. CDR3 sequence (DNA): TGTGCCAGCAGCTTATCGGGACTCGGGAAGGGGACCCAGTACTTC. Protein: CASSLSGLGKGTQYF.

This clone was detected a few times. This chain uses TRBV21-1 with TRBJ1-1; TRBD1, as called in the table, went unchecked against the DNA. TRBV21-1 is an annotated pseudogene. The CDR3 is 13 amino acids. CDR3 sequence reads: CASTEGQDTEAFF. The CDR3, as DNA: TGTGCCAGCACCGAGGGACAGGACACTGAAGCTTTCTTT.

In nucleotides, the CDR3 is TGTGCCAGCAGCTTCGGACTAGCGGGGCCCGGGGAGCTGTTTTTT. Its translation: CASSFGLAGPGELFF. The chain uses TRBV9 and TRBJ2-2; TRBD2 aligns across 12 bases. J was trimmed by 6 bases and V by 4 bases; bases with no gene match: 4. CDR1 SGDLS and CDR2 YYNGEE come from the germline V gene. The CDR3 is 15 amino acids.

The chain combines TRBV7-2 with TRBJ1-5; D ambiguous. The CDR3 contains 13 residues. Germline V gene lookup returns CDR1 SGHTA and CDR2 FQGNSA. Trimming took 1 base from V and 5 from J, leaving 6 bases between them. The CDR3 protein is CASSLGLDQPQHF. For the CDR3, the DNA is TGTGCCAGCAGCTTAGGCCTGGATCAGCCCCAGCATTTT. The complete variable domain, with remaining parts taken from reference TRBV7-2 and TRBJ1-5, reads GAGVSQSPSNKVTEKGKDVELRCDPISGHTALYWYRQSLGQGLEFLIYFQGNSAPDKSGLPSDRFSAERTGGSVSTLTIQRTQQEDSAVYLCASSLGLDQPQHFGDGTRLSIL.

The chain couples TRBV4-1 to TRBJ2-5, with 11 bases identical to TRBD1. In germline, CDR1 is MGHRA, CDR2 YSYEKL. This CDR3 is 15 amino acids long. V trimming: 2 bases; J trimming: 4 bases; junction bases outside the gene matches: 3. The CDR3 protein is CASSQTGTGGETQYF. In DNA, the CDR3 is TGCGCCAGCAGCCAAACCGGGACAGGGGGAGAGACCCAGTACTTC.